This T cell receptor (beta chain) came from a study of blood T cell repertoires in COVID-19 (dated by TCRdb to 2018 to 2020). In the study overall: Samples covering the acute and convalescent phases of COVID-19 were provided by collaborators in the United States, Italy and Spain. The prospective study material was composed of cDNA or gDNA derived from T cells, B-cell-depleted T cells, or PBMCs. Subjects who had been exposed to COVID-19, were actively infected with it, or had recovered from it provided the deeply sampled blood TCRbeta repertoires that made up the dataset. The repertoires were released in a freely available public database meant as a resource for research on the immune response to SARS-CoV-2. Samples were obtained from the ongoing ImmuneRACE study (first 160 participants) and from some 1,300 subjects provided by 6 global collaborators. A de-identified subject ID, COVID-19 status, age in years and sex were almost always included in the sample metadata. Where HLA class I and class II types were available, the types were taken from metadata supplied by the sample provider, not from assay-based typing. Findings and caveats that apply to the study as a whole: How much clinical and demographic metadata was included differed by source and by participant, and the metadata was provided uncurated.

At one collaborating source in Seattle, patients were enrolled during active infection and were followed longitudinally through the course of disease. Whole blood was collected in K2EDTA tubes by collaborating institutions according to the institutions' own protocols. Collaborator samples were shipped for TCRbeta analysis as frozen whole blood, isolated PBMCs, or DNA extracted from either sample type. TCRbeta CDR3 regions were amplified from genomic DNA by means of the immunoSEQ Assay, a bias-controlled multiplex PCR. In the source study's methods: The number of nucleated cells in each sample was estimated by amplification of reference gene primers within the assay. To quantify the absolute abundance of each unique TCRbeta CDR3 rearrangement, sequence reads were collapsed and filtered. For each sample, productive Simpson clonality was calculated by taking the square root of Simpson's diversity index across productive rearrangements. TCRdb carries this immuneACCESS record with in-frame sequences only. Its versions omit some clonotypes, under half of them owing to an unresolved V gene in the studies checked, with the rest unexplained. From that table come the V and J calls and clone size; the DNA was used to work out D and trimming. The sample records under 400,000 clones, under 90% of which are singletons. The leading ten clones occupy less than 3.5% of the sample.

V trim: 4 bases; J trim: 1 base; unmatched bases: 5. Taken from cysteine to phenylalanine, the CDR3 has 17 residues. Only the CDR3 region is kept as DNA, spanning 51 bases read in frame from base 1. In the germline V gene, CDR1 corresponds to KGHSH and CDR2 to LQKENI. Worth noting for this clone: Its binding antigen is unknown. No base quality values were provided; no much bigger clone lies one nucleotide off.

Sequenced material: peripheral blood. This TCR was recovered from a woman in her 30s with COVID-19, enrolled during active disease. The chain joins TRBV18 to TRBJ2-2, with 11 central nucleotides matching TRBD2. The sequenced DNA is TGTGCCAGCTCACGGGCCGGGACTAGCGGGAACACCGGGGAGCTGTTTTTT. Its translation is CASSRAGTSGNTGELFF.